These 6 T cell receptor beta chains share one sample of origin, sequenced in a study of shared clonotypes between healthy human individuals. TCRdb's table, derived via immunoSEQ multiplex PCR, lists solely in-frame clones and lacks some. The sample carries fewer than 850,000 clones, about 78% recorded once. The sample consisted of memory CD4+ T cells sorted from blood. The subset is: CD45RA-negative fraction. These receptors were taken from a woman younger than 45 in good health.

This clone showed up many times. The V and J genes are TRBV6-5 and TRBJ2-7; 10 positions match TRBD1. The CDR3 loop spans 15 amino acids. CDR1 is MNHEY and CDR2 is SVGAGI in the germline V gene. V shed 2 bases, J shed 3 bases, and the junction held 4 bases outside the gene matches. The CDR3 coding sequence is TGTGCCAGCAGTTACCGGACAGGGGGTTTCTACGAGCAGTACTTC. Residues: CASSYRTGGFYEQYF.

This clone has just a few counts. Other nucleotide sequences from this sample produce the same CDR3. The chain has TRBV18 and TRBJ2-7, with 7 positions matching TRBD1. The V and J ends lost 3 bases and 2 bases, in that order; junction bases with no gene match: 1. From germline, CDR1 is KGHSH and CDR2 LQKENI. The CDR3 spans 13 residues. The CDR3 bases are TGTGCCAGCTCACCCGGGACAGCCTACGAGCAGTACTTC. It is translated as CASSPGTAYEQYF.

This chain links TRBV5-6 with TRBJ2-2; D is uncertain. CDR1 is SGHDT and CDR2 is YYEEEE in the germline V gene. The ends were cut back, 1 base at V and 7 bases at J, with 5 bases in the middle. This CDR3 contains 12 residues. The CDR3 coding sequence is TGTGCCAGCAGCTTGCGACTCGGGGAGCTGTTTTTT. It yields the protein CASSLRLGELFF.

The rearrangement joins TRBV27 to TRBJ1-4, with 7 nucleotides matching TRBD1. CDR3 length: 15 amino acids. Trimming cost V 6 bases and J 2 bases; bases outside gene matches: 6. Looked up from germline, CDR1 is MNHEY and CDR2 is SMNVEV (reference sequence). The CDR3 reads CASRRTGVTNEKLFF. The CDR3 coding sequence is TGTGCCAGCAGGAGAACAGGGGTGACTAATGAAAAACTGTTTTTT.

This chain connects TRBV19 to TRBJ2-1; D uncertain. CDR3 length equals 11 residues. Trimming stripped 7 bases from V and 3 bases from J, with 4 bases between. Germline V lookup: CDR1 LNHDA, CDR2 SQIVND (reference sequence). The CDR3 region has the DNA TGTGCCAGTAATTTCTACAATGAGCAGTTCTTC. This sequence encodes CASNFYNEQFF.

This clone appeared once. The genes are TRBV7-2 and TRBJ2-7; 16 bases are a match to TRBD2. This CDR3 contains 13 residues. Germline values: CDR1 SGHTA, CDR2 FQGNSA. V trimming: 4 bases; J trimming: 12 bases; junction bases outside the gene matches: 3. The CDR3 DNA follows: TGTGCCAGCAGCTCGGGACTAGCGGGAGGGACGTACTTC. Translated: CASSSGLAGGTYF.